The next 20 T cell receptor beta chains were all read from a single sample in a study of OX40 agonist ivuxolimab in advanced cancers. Measured with immunoSEQ multiplex PCR; TCRdb has only the in-frame clones, and not every one. The table has over 6,000 clones, about 80% seen once. The sequencing used CD4+ or CD8+ T cells sorted from blood, collected in a trial of the OX40 agonist ivuxolimab. These receptors were collected from an adult with an advanced solid tumor such as melanoma, head and neck, liver or kidney cancer.

The chain joins TRBV7-9 to TRBJ2-7; D unclear. V was trimmed by 3 bases and J by 7 bases, leaving 10 bases between them. This CDR3 region has 12 residues. Germline V gene lookup returns CDR1 SEHNR and CDR2 FQNEAQ (reference sequence). The CDR3 nucleotides read TGTGCCAGCAGCTTTGACCTCGGAGAGCAGTACTTC. It encodes CASSFDLGEQYF.

The chain links TRBV11-2 to TRBJ1-1; D not resolved. Germline V gene sequence: CDR1 SGHAT, CDR2 FQNNGV. The CDR3 sequence is 13 residues long. Deletions cut 1 base from V and 0 bases from J, with 3 bases between. The CDR3 DNA follows: TGTGCCAGCAGCTTAGTACTGAACACTGAAGCTTTCTTT. This encodes CASSLVLNTEAFF.

CDR3 residues: CASSETTESGELFF. The CDR3 DNA reads as TGTGCCAGCAGTGAGACCACGGAGTCCGGGGAGCTGTTTTTT. V and J are TRBV6-4 and TRBJ2-2, with D unclear. The CDR3 has 14 amino acids. The V end was cut by 3 bases, the J end by 6 bases, with 11 bases between. In germline, CDR1 is MRHNA, CDR2 SNTAGT.

This chain connects TRBV5-4 to TRBJ2-7, with 7 bases matching TRBD1. The CDR3 length is 13 residues. Trimming took 3 bases from V and 3 from J; bases not matched to a gene: 3. Germline V CDR1 and CDR2: SGHNT, YYREEE (reference sequence). In DNA, the CDR3 is TGTGCCAGCAGCTGGGACAGAAACTACGAGCAGTACTTC. Protein product: CASSWDRNYEQYF.

With regard to this clone: A much larger clone lies one base from this, so it may be a read error. The chain carries TRBV6-4 and TRBJ1-6; D unclear. Germline V gene data show CDR1 as MRHNA and CDR2 as SNTAGT. This CDR3 is built from 14 residues. DNA for the CDR3: TGTGCCGGCAGTCCCGGGGTCGATAATTCACCCCTCCACTTT. Its translation is CAGSPGVDNSPLHF.

The V call is TRBV10-2, the J call TRBJ2-5; no definite D call. V gave up 6 bases and J gave up 4 bases, with 6 bases separating them. Germline CDR1 WSHSY, CDR2 SAAADI. The CDR3 spans 11 residues. The CDR3, as DNA: TGCGCCAGCAGCACGGGAGAGACCCAGTACTTC. Protein: CASSTGETQYF.

The V gene is TRBV19, the J gene TRBJ1-4, with TRBD1 as a possible D gene (6 bases). CDR3 length: 13 residues. V lost 4 bases, J lost 8 bases, and 11 bases lay in between. Germline lookup yields CDR1 LNHDA and CDR2 SQIVND (reference sequence). This CDR3 is CASSTGVWEKLFF. CDR3 DNA: TGTGCCAGTAGTACAGGGGTTTGGGAAAAACTGTTTTTT.

This clone was detected only once. CDR3 amino acids: CASSLGVAGGREDTQYF. CDR3 nucleotide sequence: TGCGCCAGCAGCTTGGGAGTAGCGGGGGGCCGGGAAGATACGCAGTATTTT. The gene calls are TRBV5-1 and TRBJ2-3; 10 bases match TRBD2. With V trimmed by 0 bases and J by 5 bases, 9 bases remained unmatched. This CDR3 is 17 amino acids long. Germline CDR1 is SGHRS and CDR2 is YFSETQ.

The chain is built from TRBV19 and TRBJ2-1, with D tentatively TRBD2 (6 bases). CDR1 and CDR2 from the germline V gene are LNHDA and SQIVND (reference sequence). V lost 3 bases and J 3 bases, leaving 15 bases between the germline ends. The CDR3 is 16 residues long. The CDR3 here is CASSMGTPTVYNEQFF. Written as DNA, the CDR3 is TGTGCCAGTAGTATGGGGACTCCGACTGTCTACAATGAGCAGTTCTTC. The complete variable domain, with remaining parts taken from reference TRBV19 and TRBJ2-1, reads DGGITQSPKYLFRKEGQNVTLSCEQNLNHDAMYWYRQDPGQGLRLIYYSQIVNDFQKGDIAEGYSVSREKKESFPLTVTSAQKNPTAFYLCASSMGTPTVYNEQFFGPGTRLTVL.

The V gene is TRBV6-5, the J gene TRBJ1-2; D unclear. The CDR3 length is 13 residues. Trimming removed 6 bases at V and 4 bases at J, with 12 bases between. Germline V gene data show CDR1 as MNHEY and CDR2 as SVGAGI. The CDR3 here is CASSPGRAYGYTF. Here the CDR3 DNA reads TGTGCCAGCAGCCCCGGTAGGGCCTATGGCTACACCTTC.

This chain uses TRBV27 with TRBJ1-5, with D hard to call. Germline assignment: CDR1 MNHEY and CDR2 SMNVEV (reference sequence). Deletions cut 0 bases from V and 4 bases from J, with 13 bases between. This CDR3 is built from 16 residues. The CDR3 bases are TGTGCCAGCAGTTTATCTGGGCTCCTGTGGAATCAGCCCCAGCATTTT. This gives the protein CASSLSGLLWNQPQHF.

The chain combines TRBV7-6 with TRBJ2-6; D gene unclear. Trimming removed 1 base from V and 2 bases from J, with 6 bases in between. Germline CDR1 and CDR2: SGHVS and FNYEAQ. This CDR3 spans 15 amino acids. The CDR3 coding sequence is TGTGCCAGCAGCTTAGGACGGACTGGGGCCAACGTCCTGACTTTC. Protein product: CASSLGRTGANVLTF.

V gene TRBV9 combines with J gene TRBJ1-3; possibly TRBD1 for D (5 bases). This CDR3 contains 17 residues. Trimming removed 0 bases from V and 2 bases from J, with 15 bases in between. Germline V gives CDR1 SGDLS, CDR2 YYNGEE. The CDR3 protein is CASSVGGGAGPGNTIYF. Written as DNA, the CDR3 is TGTGCCAGCAGCGTAGGGGGAGGGGCAGGGCCTGGAAACACCATATATTTT. The full variable domain, its missing parts supplied by reference TRBV9 and TRBJ1-3, is DSGVTQTPKHLITATGQRVTLRCSPRSGDLSVYWYQQSLDQGLQFLIQYYNGEERAKGNILERFSAQQFPDLHSELNLSSLELGDSALYFCASSVGGGAGPGNTIYFGEGSWLTVV.

This rearrangement joins TRBV9 to TRBJ1-2; TRBD1 is a possible D gene (6 bases). Germline CDR1 is SGDLS and CDR2 is YYNGEE. This CDR3 region has 12 residues. Between the trimmed V and J ends, which lost 6 bases and 7 bases, there was a span of 13 bases. The DNA for the CDR3 is TGTGCCAGCATCGGCCAGGGGCTTGGCTACACCTTC. This translates into CASIGQGLGYTF.

Only a few counts were recorded for this clone. CDR3 coding DNA: TGTGCCAGCAGTGGTTGGCGGACAGGGACTGGGGCCAACGTCCTGACTTTC. Its translation is CASSGWRTGTGANVLTF. The chain uses TRBV2 and TRBJ2-6, with 8 bases fitting TRBD1. This CDR3 is 17 amino acids long. V was clipped by 4 bases and J by 2 bases; unmatched bases: 7. Germline CDR1 reads SNHLY; CDR2 reads FYNNEI.

This CDR3 is CASSLAVGMGDEQFF. In nucleotides, the CDR3 is TGTGCCAGCAGCTTGGCGGTGGGGATGGGAGATGAGCAGTTCTTC. V gene TRBV5-6 combines with J gene TRBJ2-1, with D perhaps matching TRBD2 (5 bases). V was cut by 0 bases and J by 8 bases, with 15 bases left in between. Looked up from germline, CDR1 is SGHDT and CDR2 is YYEEEE. CDR3 length equals 15 residues.

This chain joins TRBV6-1 and TRBJ1-1; no clear D gene. The germline gives CDR1 MNHNS, CDR2 SASEGT. Trimming pared 4 bases from V and 4 bases from J, leaving 4 bases between. This CDR3 is 11 amino acids long. The CDR3 reads CASSAFTEAFF. The CDR3 DNA reads as TGTGCCAGCAGTGCCTTCACTGAAGCTTTCTTT.

This CDR3 is CASSQAALGETQYF. For the CDR3, the DNA is TGCGCCAGCAGCCAAGCAGCTCTGGGAGAGACCCAGTACTTC. The chain combines TRBV4-1 with TRBJ2-5; D is uncertain. V dropped 1 base and J dropped 4 bases, with 10 bases sitting between them. The CDR3 is 14 residues long. CDR1 MGHRA and CDR2 YSYEKL come from the germline V gene.

This rearrangement joins TRBV7-2 to TRBJ2-1; D possibly corresponds to TRBD1 (5 bases). This CDR3 comprises 18 residues. CDR1 is SGHTA, CDR2 FQGNSA, per germline. V lost 4 bases, J lost 0 bases, and 19 bases lay in between. The CDR3: CASSSSRPQAGSYNEQFF. The CDR3 DNA sequence: TGTGCCAGCAGCTCGTCCCGACCACAGGCAGGCTCCTACAATGAGCAGTTCTTC. The whole variable domain, filled in from reference TRBV7-2 and TRBJ2-1, reads GAGVSQSPSNKVTEKGKDVELRCDPISGHTALYWYRQSLGQGLEFLIYFQGNSAPDKSGLPSDRFSAERTGGSVSTLTIQRTQQEDSAVYLCASSSSRPQAGSYNEQFFGPGTRLTVL.

This clone was detected a few times. CDR3 in amino acids: CASTLTSGGAPNHNEQFF. The CDR3 nucleotides read TGTGCCAGCACCCTTACTAGCGGGGGGGCACCGAACCACAATGAGCAGTTCTTC. The chain combines TRBV7-6 with TRBJ2-1, with TRBD2 matching 13 bases. This CDR3 is built from 18 residues. Germline assignment: CDR1 SGHVS and CDR2 FNYEAQ. Trimming removed 7 bases from V and 5 bases from J; junction bases left unmatched: 14.